The 22 T cell receptor beta chains below were found in one sample sequenced in a study of T cells in Graves' hyperthyroidism and ophthalmopathy. From RNA transcripts, TCR beta CDR3 regions were amplified. Primed by the HTBI set, a first-round RT-PCR was run on the TCR CDR3. TCRdb called the multiplex PCR reads again in MiXCR, with one record for every CDR3 protein. The sample has around 580,000 distinct CDR3 sequences; about 43% are singletons. The sample consisted of peripheral blood or thyroid tissue (not recorded which). Source of these receptors: a woman aged 18-35 years with Graves' hyperthyroidism.

This chain joins TRBV20-1 and TRBJ2-7, with TRBD2 matching over 14 bases. The V and J ends lost 3 bases and 7 bases, in that order; junction bases with no gene match: 8. CDR1 is DFQATT, CDR2 SNEGSKA, per germline (reference sequence). This CDR3 has 15 amino acids. In nucleotides, the CDR3 is TGCAGTGCTAGGGGGGAGGGACTAGCGGGAGCTGAGCAGTACTTC. Residues: CSARGEGLAGAEQYF.

The chain uses TRBV6-6 and TRBJ2-7, with D tentatively TRBD2 (5 bases). From germline, CDR1 is MNHNY and CDR2 SVGAGI (reference sequence). This CDR3 is built from 15 residues. V was trimmed by 6 bases and J by 1 base, leaving 16 bases between them. CDR3 nucleotide sequence: TGTGCCAGCAGCGAGTCAACTAGTGATTCCTACGAGCAGTACTTC. Its translation is CASSESTSDSYEQYF.

Ten or more counts support this clonotype. V and J are TRBV7-3 and TRBJ2-3; a possible D gene is TRBD2 (6 bases). The V and J ends lost 5 bases and 8 bases respectively, with 11 bases between them. The CDR3 is 12 residues long. The V gene's germline CDR1 is SGHTA and CDR2 FQGTGA. CDR3 loop: CASSPLGGTQYF. In DNA form, the CDR3 reads TGTGCCAGCAGCCCCCTCGGGGGTACGCAGTATTTT.

The chain has TRBV7-9 and TRBJ2-7, with TRBD1 matching 9 bases. The CDR3 totals 15 residues. The V segment lost 4 bases and the J segment 2 bases; nucleotides outside the gene matches: 6. Germline values: CDR1 SEHNR, CDR2 FQNEAQ (reference sequence). The CDR3 sequence is CASSYGTGRAYEQYF. DNA of the CDR3: TGTGCCAGCAGCTACGGGACAGGGAGGGCCTACGAGCAGTACTTC.

This clonotype was counted at least ten times. The V call is TRBV11-3, the J call TRBJ2-5, with D possibly called TRBD1 or TRBD2 (5 bases each). The CDR3 is 13 amino acids. Germline V lookup: CDR1 SGHNT, CDR2 YENEEA. With 6 bases removed from V and 2 bases from J, the gap between germline ends came to 10 bases. CDR3 sequence: CASRPGRQETQYF. The DNA of the CDR3 is TGTGCCAGCAGACCGGGACGTCAAGAGACCCAGTACTTC.

The chain carries TRBV29-1 and TRBJ2-5; D possibly corresponds to TRBD2 (6 bases). The CDR3 is 12 residues long. CDR1 SQVTM and CDR2 ANQGSEA come from the germline V gene. V was shortened by 8 bases and J by 3 bases, with 13 bases between the two germline ends. In DNA form, the CDR3 reads TGCAGCAGCTTAACGGGGGAAGAGACCCAGTACTTC. It encodes CSSLTGEETQYF. The full variable domain, in which reference TRBV29-1 and TRBJ2-5 provide the parts outside the CDR3, is SAVISQKPSRDICQRGTSLTIQCQVDSQVTMMFWYRQQPGQSLTLIATANQGSEATYESGFVIDKFPISRPNLTFSTLTVSNMSPEDSSIYLCSSLTGEETQYFGPGTRLLVL.

There are many counts of this clonotype. The chain recombines TRBV5-1 with TRBJ2-2, with D perhaps matching TRBD2 (5 bases). V shed 0 bases and J shed 4 bases, with 13 bases lying between them. The CDR3 length is 16 residues. The germline CDR1 and CDR2 sequences are SGHRS and YFSETQ. For the CDR3, the DNA is TGCGCCAGCAGCTTGGATTTAGTCAGCGGCACCGGGGAGCTGTTTTTT. This gives the protein CASSLDLVSGTGELFF.

The chain has TRBV29-1 and TRBJ2-5, with 14 bases aligning to TRBD2. CDR3 size: 17 residues. The germline V gene encodes CDR1 SQVTM and CDR2 ANQGSEA. V lost 1 base, J lost 4 bases, and 8 bases stayed unmatched. The CDR3 reads CSVEGQAGTSGRETQYF. The CDR3 region has the DNA TGCAGCGTTGAAGGACAGGCCGGGACTAGCGGGAGAGAGACCCAGTACTTC.

The J gene is TRBJ2-7, the V gene TRBV20-1; TRBD1 agrees at 7 bases. Germline V gene sequence: CDR1 DFQATT, CDR2 SNEGSKA (reference sequence). The trim removed 3 bases at V and 3 bases at J, leaving 8 bases unmatched. There are 14 residues in the CDR3. In DNA, the CDR3 is TGCAGTGCTAGTCCCGGGACAGCTGTCTACGAGCAGTACTTC. Its protein is CSASPGTAVYEQYF.

This clonotype occurred many times. This sequence joins TRBV6-1 and TRBJ1-4; TRBD1 is a possible D gene (6 bases). Trimming took off 4 bases at V and 8 bases at J, with 14 bases between the two ends. Germline V CDR1 and CDR2: MNHNS, SASEGT. The CDR3 runs 14 residues. Here the CDR3 DNA reads TGTGCCAGCAGTGTATGGGGGGCCCGGGAAAAACTGTTTTTT. Its protein product is CASSVWGAREKLFF.

V is TRBV6-5 and J is TRBJ1-5; 9 bases align to TRBD1. This CDR3 has 14 residues. The germline V gene encodes CDR1 MNHEY and CDR2 SVGAGI. V shed 6 bases, J shed 7 bases, and the junction held 7 bases outside the gene matches. CDR3 nucleotide sequence: TGTGCCAGCAGGGCCACAGGGGGCTTGCAGCCCCAGCATTTT. It is translated as CASRATGGLQPQHF.

This clonotype was recorded many times. The chain has TRBV27 and TRBJ2-5; D gene uncertain. The CDR3 contains 14 residues. With 4 bases removed from V and 0 bases from J, the gap between germline ends came to 9 bases. The V gene's germline CDR1 is MNHEY and CDR2 SMNVEV (reference sequence). CDR3 in DNA: TGTGCCAGCAGTTCGGCGTCCTACCAAGAGACCCAGTACTTC. Translated: CASSSASYQETQYF.

The V call is TRBV7-2, the J call TRBJ1-2; D gene ambiguous. Germline CDR1 and CDR2: SGHTA and FQGNSA. This CDR3 spans 14 amino acids. V was trimmed by 6 bases and J by 2 bases, leaving 13 bases between them. The CDR3 DNA sequence: TGTGCCAGCAGTTTCTCTGGATGGAACTATGGCTACACCTTC. This translates into CASSFSGWNYGYTF.

The chain joins TRBV10-3 to TRBJ1-2; weak D call: TRBD1 (6 bases). This CDR3 is built from 13 residues. Trimming removed 3 bases from V and 7 bases from J, with 12 bases in between. The V gene's germline CDR1 is ENHRY and CDR2 SYGVKD. This CDR3 reads CAISDAARGGYTF. CDR3 bases: TGTGCCATCAGTGATGCGGCCAGGGGTGGCTACACCTTC.

This chain connects TRBV12-3 or TRBV12-4 to TRBJ2-2, with 7 bases matching TRBD1. CDR3 length: 15 amino acids. After removal of 1 base from V and 7 bases from J, the junction contained 6 bases not matched to a gene. The CDR3 DNA reads TGTGCCAGCAGTTTAGAAGGACAGGCGGACGGGGAGCTGTTTTTT. Translating gives CASSLEGQADGELFF.

This clonotype was recorded at least ten times. The V gene is TRBV24-1, the J gene TRBJ2-5; D is undetermined. The CDR3 is 14 amino acids. Trimming cost V 6 bases and J 0 bases, with 10 bases left between them. Germline loops: CDR1 KGHDR, CDR2 SFDVKD. CDR3 in amino acids: CATSSYRDQETQYF. The CDR3, as DNA: TGTGCCACCAGTTCATACCGGGACCAAGAGACCCAGTACTTC.

On this clonotype: This may stem from a read error, because a much larger clone lies one nucleotide away. V usage is TRBV6-6 and J usage is TRBJ1-1; D might be TRBD1 (6 bases). Trimming shortened V by 5 bases and J by 4 bases, and 14 bases separated the two germline ends. The CDR3 is 14 amino acids. Germline V CDR1 and CDR2: MNHNY, SVGAGI (reference sequence). The CDR3 here is CASSPSGVSTEAFF. CDR3 nucleotide sequence: TGTGCCAGCAGTCCTTCAGGGGTCAGCACTGAAGCTTTCTTT.

This clonotype was seen ten or more times. The J gene is TRBJ1-1, the V gene TRBV5-1, with a tentative D call TRBD1 (6 bases). CDR1 and CDR2 (germline): SGHRS, YFSETQ. This CDR3 has 14 residues. V lost 0 bases, J lost 4 bases, and 10 bases lay in between. CDR3 protein: CASSLERGGTEAFF. The CDR3 nucleotides read TGCGCCAGCAGCTTGGAAAGGGGGGGCACTGAAGCTTTCTTT.

V usage is TRBV6-5 and J usage is TRBJ1-1; no clear D. V dropped 4 bases and J dropped 4 bases, with 13 bases sitting between them. This CDR3 is built from 14 residues. Germline CDR1 MNHEY, CDR2 SVGAGI. The CDR3, as DNA: TGTGCCAGCAGTTCCCTTTATCTGGGCACTGAAGCTTTCTTT. Its translation: CASSSLYLGTEAFF.

The chain recombines TRBV10-3 with TRBJ1-1; 9 positions match TRBD1. CDR1 is ENHRY and CDR2 is SYGVKD in the germline V gene. The CDR3 is 13 residues long. The V segment lost 8 bases and the J segment 4 bases; nucleotides outside the gene matches: 5. The CDR3 DNA sequence: TGTGCCATCGAGGGACAGGGTGGCACTGAAGCTTTCTTT. This sequence encodes CAIEGQGGTEAFF.

The chain employs TRBV7-2 and TRBJ2-5; TRBD2 matches 10 bases. CDR1 is SGHTA, CDR2 FQGNSA, per germline. The CDR3 totals 12 residues. Germline trimming cut 8 bases from V and 5 bases from J; bases unmatched to any gene: 2. In DNA form, the CDR3 reads TGTGCCAGCCAGGGACTAGCGGAGACCCAGTACTTC. Translating gives CASQGLAETQYF.

This chain links TRBV7-2 with TRBJ2-2, with 10 bases aligning to TRBD2. Germline V CDR1 and CDR2: SGHTA, FQGNSA. The CDR3 is 15 residues long. After removal of 6 bases from V and 5 bases from J, the junction contained 6 bases not matched to a gene. CDR3 DNA: TGTGCCAGCAGTTCCGGACTAGCGGTAACCGGGGAGCTGTTTTTT. Its protein product is CASSSGLAVTGELFF.